Shown below are 24 T cell receptor beta chains from a single sample sequenced in a study of PD-1 blockade in mismatch repair-deficient tumors. The repertoire was sequenced with immunoSEQ multiplex PCR; TCRdb's copy has only in-frame clones and lacks some. The sample lists 80,000 to 100,000 clones, roughly 80% occurring once. Specimen: peripheral blood, collected 12 weeks after starting pembrolizumab. The source is an adult with mismatch repair-deficient cancer.

The V call is TRBV5-1, the J call TRBJ2-3; TRBD2 matches at 13 bases. Germline-derived CDR1 and CDR2 are SGHRS and YFSETQ. Germline trimming cut 3 bases from V and 5 bases from J; bases unmatched to any gene: 6. The CDR3 extends over 16 amino acids. CDR3: CASSSGLAGARDTQYF. CDR3 DNA sequence: TGCGCCAGCAGCTCCGGACTAGCGGGAGCTAGAGATACGCAGTATTTT.

V usage is TRBV4-1 and J usage is TRBJ2-1; D remains ambiguous. The CDR3 contains 13 residues. V lost 4 bases to trimming and J lost 8 bases, with 12 bases between them. The germline V gene encodes CDR1 MGHRA and CDR2 YSYEKL. The CDR3 is CASSPPFDDEQFF. The DNA of the CDR3 is TGCGCCAGCAGCCCCCCTTTCGACGATGAGCAGTTCTTC.

The gene calls are TRBV25-1 and TRBJ2-1; 9 bases are a match to TRBD1. Unmatched junction bases numbered 7, after V lost 6 bases and J lost 4 bases. Germline CDR1 and CDR2: MGHDK and SYGVNS. This CDR3 spans 15 amino acids. The CDR3 spells CASRHRGRGYNEQFF. The CDR3 coding sequence is TGTGCCAGCAGGCACAGGGGGCGCGGGTACAATGAGCAGTTCTTC.

The genes are TRBV2 and TRBJ1-2; D uncertain. Per germline, CDR1 SNHLY and CDR2 FYNNEI. V shed 5 bases and J shed 0 bases, with 16 bases lying between them. CDR3 length: 16 residues. Written as DNA, the CDR3 is TGTGCCAGCAGTCCTAATGGGGAAACCACTAACTATGGCTACACCTTC. Translation gives CASSPNGETTNYGYTF.

This clone was seen just once. The gene calls are TRBV15 and TRBJ2-3; 9 nucleotides align to TRBD1. The CDR3 consists of 14 residues. Trimming removed 5 bases from V and 6 bases from J; junction bases left unmatched: 6. Germline V gene data show CDR1 as LNHNV and CDR2 as YYDKDF (reference sequence). CDR3 residues: CATSGDRGYDTQYF. In DNA, the CDR3 is TGTGCCACCAGCGGCGACAGGGGGTACGATACGCAGTATTTT.

This chain joins TRBV7-2 and TRBJ1-2; D is undetermined. V was shortened by 2 bases and J by 5 bases, with 15 bases between the two germline ends. Germline V gene lookup returns CDR1 SGHTA and CDR2 FQGNSA. CDR3 size: 15 residues. CDR3 sequence: CASSLKVRDGYGYTF. The CDR3 region has the DNA TGTGCCAGCAGCTTAAAGGTGCGGGATGGGTATGGCTACACCTTC.

V gene TRBV7-3 combines with J gene TRBJ1-1; D uncertain. This CDR3 spans 13 amino acids. The germline V gene has CDR1 SGHTA and CDR2 FQGTGA. V was cut by 1 base and J by 3 bases, with 6 bases left in between. Written as DNA, the CDR3 is TGTGCCAGCAGCTTAAATAAGGACACTGAAGCTTTCTTT. Its protein product is CASSLNKDTEAFF.

This chain links TRBV7-8 with TRBJ2-5; the match to TRBD1 covers 9 bases. Per germline, CDR1 SGHVS and CDR2 FQNEAQ. The V gene end was trimmed by 4 bases and the J gene end by 9 bases; junction bases not matched to a gene: 12. CDR3 size: 15 residues. CDR3 DNA sequence: TGTGCCAGCAGCTCGACCGGGACAGGGATTGGGGCCCAGTACTTC. It is translated as CASSSTGTGIGAQYF.

This clone was counted a single time. The chain has TRBV12-5 and TRBJ1-1, with D unclear. V was shortened by 0 bases and J by 2 bases, with 10 bases between the two germline ends. Per the germline V gene, CDR1 is LGHNT and CDR2 is FRNRAP. This CDR3 region has 15 residues. Here the CDR3 DNA reads TGTGCTAGTGGTTTGGTAACGGGAGGTAACACTGAAGCTTTCTTT. Translating gives CASGLVTGGNTEAFF.

V is TRBV6-4 and J is TRBJ2-5; unclear D gene. The V gene lost 5 bases and the J gene lost 1 base, with 8 bases spanning the gap. The CDR3 has 13 amino acids. Germline CDR1 MRHNA, CDR2 SNTAGT. The DNA of the CDR3 is TGTGCCAGCAGTCGCCAGCTCCAAGAGACCCAGTACTTC. This sequence encodes CASSRQLQETQYF.

The chain links TRBV29-1 to TRBJ2-7; D is undetermined. The germline V gene has CDR1 SQVTM and CDR2 ANQGSEA. V gave up 3 bases and J gave up 3 bases, with 6 bases separating them. The CDR3 totals 11 residues. The CDR3 protein is CSVEGDYEQYF. The DNA for the CDR3 is TGCAGCGTTGAGGGCGACTACGAGCAGTACTTC.

This clone has just one count. The chain uses TRBV15 and TRBJ2-5; 10 positions agree with TRBD2. The V gene's germline CDR1 is LNHNV and CDR2 YYDKDF (reference sequence). This CDR3 contains 14 residues. Unmatched junction bases numbered 1, after V lost 3 bases and J lost 3 bases. CDR3 DNA: TGTGCCACCAGCAGCGGACTAGCGGAAGAGACCCAGTACTTC. It specifies CATSSGLAEETQYF. The full variable domain, its missing parts supplied by reference TRBV15 and TRBJ2-5, is DAMVIQNPRYQVTQFGKPVTLSCSQTLNHNVMYWYQQKSSQAPKLLFHYYDKDFNNEADTPDNFQSRRPNTSFCFLDIRSPGLGDTAMYLCATSSGLAEETQYFGPGTRLLVL.

The rearrangement joins TRBV19 to TRBJ1-1; 7 nucleotides match TRBD1. There are 18 residues in the CDR3. Germline V gene lookup returns CDR1 LNHDA and CDR2 SQIVND (reference sequence). Trimming cost V 7 bases and J 3 bases; bases outside gene matches: 20. In DNA form, the CDR3 reads TGTGCCAGTACTCTATATGGAACAGGGGCGGCGTCGTACACTGAAGCTTTCTTT. Its protein is CASTLYGTGAASYTEAFF.

This clone is a singleton in its sample. The V gene is TRBV7-2, the J gene TRBJ1-5; D unclear. Germline V gene data show CDR1 as SGHTA and CDR2 as FQGNSA. Trimming took off 2 bases at V and 9 bases at J, with 14 bases between the two ends. The CDR3 covers 14 residues. As DNA, the CDR3 is TGTGCCAGCAGCTTAATTCTTGGTAAAGTGCCCCAGCATTTT. This encodes CASSLILGKVPQHF.

The CDR3 here is CASSLREGSGNTIYF. Here the CDR3 DNA reads TGTGCCAGCAGCCTCCGTGAGGGTTCTGGAAACACCATATATTTT. This chain uses TRBV16 with TRBJ1-3; D unclear. CDR1 and CDR2 from the germline V gene are KGHSY and FQNENV. Trimming shortened V by 4 bases and J by 1 base, and 11 bases separated the two germline ends. There are 15 residues in the CDR3. The full variable domain, in which reference TRBV16 and TRBJ1-3 provide the parts outside the CDR3, is GEEVAQTPKHLVRGEGQKAKLYCAPIKGHSYVFWYQQVLKNEFKFLISFQNENVFDETGMPKERFSAKCLPNSPCSLEIQATKLEDSAVYFCASSLREGSGNTIYFGEGSWLTVV.

The chain has TRBV5-5 and TRBJ2-7, with a possible D match to TRBD1 (6 bases). Germline assignment: CDR1 SGHKS and CDR2 YYEKEE (reference sequence). This CDR3 is built from 18 residues. V gave up 5 bases and J gave up 0 bases, with 24 bases separating them. The DNA of the CDR3 is TGTGCCAGCAGGGTGGGAGTACGGACACAGGGTAGCTCCTACGAGCAGTACTTC. This gives the protein CASRVGVRTQGSSYEQYF.

With respect to this clone: A much larger clonotype is one base distant, so this may be a read error. The chain carries TRBV11-2 and TRBJ2-7; D remains ambiguous. Trimming removed 5 bases at V and 3 bases at J, with 5 bases between. The CDR3 has 11 residues. Germline V CDR1 and CDR2: SGHAT, FQNNGV. The CDR3 region is CASSPSYEQYF. The CDR3 region has the DNA TGTGCCAGCAGCCCCAGCTACGAGCAGTACTTC.

The rearrangement uses TRBV27 and TRBJ2-1; possible D gene TRBD2, 5 bases. The CDR3 totals 12 residues. CDR1 is MNHEY and CDR2 is SMNVEV in the germline V gene (reference sequence). Trimming shortened V by 5 bases and J by 9 bases, and 11 bases separated the two germline ends. CDR3 coding DNA: TGTGCCAGCAGTCTTATCGCGGGTGAGCAGTTCTTC. Its translation is CASSLIAGEQFF.

CDR3 bases: TGTGCCAGTAGTTCCCCGGTAGGTAGGAGCGATGAGCAGTTCTTC. Residues: CASSSPVGRSDEQFF. The chain recombines TRBV19 with TRBJ2-1; D unclear. The CDR3 totals 15 residues. V was cut by 5 bases and J by 8 bases, with 19 bases left in between. CDR1 and CDR2 (germline): LNHDA, SQIVND (reference sequence).

The chain has TRBV6-5 and TRBJ2-5; TRBD1 might be the D (5 bases). Trimming cost V 0 bases and J 2 bases, with 7 bases left between them. CDR1 is MNHEY, CDR2 SVGAGI, per germline. The CDR3 consists of 14 residues. CDR3 DNA sequence: TGTGCCAGCAGTTACTCAGGGGCACAAGAGACCCAGTACTTC. It is translated as CASSYSGAQETQYF.

J is TRBJ2-1 and V is TRBV7-2; the match to TRBD2 covers 12 bases. V was pared by 1 base and J by 7 bases, with 5 bases of the junction left unmatched. Germline V lookup: CDR1 SGHTA, CDR2 FQGNSA. The CDR3 extends over 16 amino acids. The CDR3, as DNA: TGTGCCAGCAGCTTAGAGACTAGCGGGAGTCCAAATGAGCAGTTCTTC. It is translated as CASSLETSGSPNEQFF.

V is TRBV5-4 and J is TRBJ2-1; D tentatively fits TRBD1 or TRBD2 (5 bases each). The germline V gene encodes CDR1 SGHNT and CDR2 YYREEE (reference sequence). Trimming left V 1 base short and J 6 bases short, with 8 bases between. The CDR3 is 13 amino acids. The CDR3 nucleotides read TGTGCCAGCAGCTTGAGAGGGGTCAATGAGCAGTTCTTC. This gives the protein CASSLRGVNEQFF.

This clone was picked up one time. This rearrangement joins TRBV7-2 to TRBJ2-5; TRBD2 matches at 8 bases. The end of the DNA aligns better with TRBJ2-7, so the J call may be wrong. Germline V lookup: CDR1 SGHTA, CDR2 FQGNSA. The CDR3 covers 16 residues. CDR3 sequence: CASSLVRGSGSYEQYF. CDR3 sequence (DNA): TGTGCCAGCAGCTTAGTTCGGGGAAGCGGGAGCTACGAGCAGTACTTC.

CDR3 in amino acids: CASSVATWGSGNTIYF. The CDR3 nucleotides are TGTGCCAGCAGCGTAGCTACTTGGGGCTCTGGAAACACCATATATTTT. The J gene is TRBJ1-3, the V gene TRBV9, with D uncertain. The CDR3 is made up of 16 amino acids. Germline-derived CDR1 and CDR2 are SGDLS and YYNGEE. Trimming stripped 0 bases from V and 0 bases from J, with 10 bases between.